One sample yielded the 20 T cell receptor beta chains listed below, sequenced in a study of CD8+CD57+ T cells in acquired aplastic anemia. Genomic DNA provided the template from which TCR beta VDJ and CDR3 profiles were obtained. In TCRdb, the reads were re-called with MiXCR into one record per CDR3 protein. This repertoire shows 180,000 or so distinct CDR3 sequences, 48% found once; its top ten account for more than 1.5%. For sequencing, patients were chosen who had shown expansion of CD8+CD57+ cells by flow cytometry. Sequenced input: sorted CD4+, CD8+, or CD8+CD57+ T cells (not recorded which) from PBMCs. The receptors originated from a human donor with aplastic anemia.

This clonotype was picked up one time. The CDR3 is CASRLRDGRQETQYF. CDR3 bases: TGTGCCAGCAGGCTACGGGATGGTCGCCAAGAGACCCAGTACTTC. The chain has TRBV2 and TRBJ2-5; perhaps TRBD2 as D (5 bases). Per germline, CDR1 SNHLY and CDR2 FYNNEI. The CDR3 consists of 15 residues. V was shortened by 6 bases and J by 1 base, with 15 bases between the two germline ends.

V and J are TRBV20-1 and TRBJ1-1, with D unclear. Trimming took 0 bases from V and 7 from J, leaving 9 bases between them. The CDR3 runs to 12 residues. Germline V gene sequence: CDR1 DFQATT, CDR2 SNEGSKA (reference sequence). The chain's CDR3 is CSARDAGNEAFF. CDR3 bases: TGCAGTGCTAGAGATGCCGGGAATGAAGCTTTCTTT.

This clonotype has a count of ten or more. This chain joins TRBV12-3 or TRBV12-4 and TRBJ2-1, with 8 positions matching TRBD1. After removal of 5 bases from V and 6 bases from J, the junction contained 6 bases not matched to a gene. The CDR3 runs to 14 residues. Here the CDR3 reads CASSGQGYINEQFF. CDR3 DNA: TGTGCCAGCAGTGGACAGGGTTATATCAATGAGCAGTTCTTC.

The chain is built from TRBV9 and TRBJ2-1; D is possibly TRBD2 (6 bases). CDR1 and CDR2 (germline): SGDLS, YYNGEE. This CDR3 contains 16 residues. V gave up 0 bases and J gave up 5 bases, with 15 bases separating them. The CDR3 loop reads CASSVGGVTSDNEQFF. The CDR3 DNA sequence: TGTGCCAGCAGCGTAGGGGGGGTCACTTCGGACAATGAGCAGTTCTTC.

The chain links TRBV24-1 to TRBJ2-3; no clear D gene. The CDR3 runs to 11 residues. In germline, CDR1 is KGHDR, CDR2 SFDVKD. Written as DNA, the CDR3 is TGTGCTACCGCGGGCACAGATACGCAGTATTTT. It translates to CATAGTDTQYF.

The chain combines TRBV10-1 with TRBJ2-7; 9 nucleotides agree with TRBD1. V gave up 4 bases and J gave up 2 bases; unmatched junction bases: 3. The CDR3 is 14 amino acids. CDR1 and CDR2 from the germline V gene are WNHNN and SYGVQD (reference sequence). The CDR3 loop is CASSGGTGPYEQYF. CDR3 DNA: TGCGCCAGCAGTGGAGGGACAGGGCCCTACGAGCAGTACTTC.

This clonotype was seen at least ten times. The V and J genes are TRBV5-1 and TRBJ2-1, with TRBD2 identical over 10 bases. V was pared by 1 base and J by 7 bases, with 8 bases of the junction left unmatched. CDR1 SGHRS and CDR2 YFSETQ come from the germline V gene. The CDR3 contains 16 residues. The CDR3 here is CASSLQAGGPGNEQFF. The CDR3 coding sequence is TGCGCCAGCAGCTTGCAAGCGGGGGGGCCGGGTAATGAGCAGTTCTTC.

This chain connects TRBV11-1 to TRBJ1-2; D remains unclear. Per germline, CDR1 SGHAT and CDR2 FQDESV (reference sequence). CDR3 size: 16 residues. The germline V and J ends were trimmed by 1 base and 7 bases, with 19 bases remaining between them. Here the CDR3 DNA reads TGTGCCAGCAGCTTAGATGTGGGGAAGGCAGCCTCTGGCTACACCTTC. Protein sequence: CASSLDVGKAASGYTF.

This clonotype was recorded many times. Written as DNA, the CDR3 is TGTGCCAGCAGCCCGGGGCTCGCTGGAAACACCATATATTTT. This sequence encodes CASSPGLAGNTIYF. The rearrangement joins TRBV7-2 to TRBJ1-3, with D possibly being TRBD1 (5 bases). Germline values: CDR1 SGHTA, CDR2 FQGNSA. Trimming stripped 5 bases from V and 2 bases from J, with 10 bases between. This CDR3 has 14 residues.

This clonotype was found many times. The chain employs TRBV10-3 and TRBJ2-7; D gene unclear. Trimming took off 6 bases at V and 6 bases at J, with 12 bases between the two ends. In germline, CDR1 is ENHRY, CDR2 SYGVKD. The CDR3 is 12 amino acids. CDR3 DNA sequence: TGTGCCATCAGCGACAATCTCTCCGAGCAGTACTTC. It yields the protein CAISDNLSEQYF.

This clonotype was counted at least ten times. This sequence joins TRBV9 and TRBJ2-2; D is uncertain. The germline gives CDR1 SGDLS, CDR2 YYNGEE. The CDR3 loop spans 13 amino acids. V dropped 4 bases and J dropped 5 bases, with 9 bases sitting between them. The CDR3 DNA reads TGTGCCAGCAGCCCTACTAAGACCGGGGAGCTGTTTTTT. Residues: CASSPTKTGELFF.

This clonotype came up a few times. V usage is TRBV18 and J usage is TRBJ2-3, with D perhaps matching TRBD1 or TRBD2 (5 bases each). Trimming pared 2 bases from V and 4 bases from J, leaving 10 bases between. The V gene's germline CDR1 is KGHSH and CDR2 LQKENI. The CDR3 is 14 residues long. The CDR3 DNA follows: TGTGCCAGCTCACCATGGGACGGGGCAGATACGCAGTATTTT. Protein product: CASSPWDGADTQYF. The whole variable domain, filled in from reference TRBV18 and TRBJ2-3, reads NAGVMQNPRHLVRRRGQEARLRCSPMKGHSHVYWYRQLPEEGLKFMVYLQKENIIDESGMPKERFSAEFPKEGPSILRIQQVVRGDSAAYFCASSPWDGADTQYFGPGTRLTVL.

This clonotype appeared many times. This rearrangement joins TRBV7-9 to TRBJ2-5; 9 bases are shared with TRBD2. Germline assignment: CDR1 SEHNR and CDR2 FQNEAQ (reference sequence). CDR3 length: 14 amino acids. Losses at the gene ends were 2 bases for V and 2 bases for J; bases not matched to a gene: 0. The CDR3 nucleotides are TGTGCCAGCAGCTTACTAGCGGGACAAGAGACCCAGTACTTC. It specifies CASSLLAGQETQYF.

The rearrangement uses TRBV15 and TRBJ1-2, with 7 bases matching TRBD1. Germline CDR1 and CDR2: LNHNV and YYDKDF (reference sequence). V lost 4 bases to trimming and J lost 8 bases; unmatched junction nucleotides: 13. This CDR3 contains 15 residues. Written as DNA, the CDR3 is TGTGCCACCAGCACTCGGACAGGACAAGGGGGAGGCTACACCTTC. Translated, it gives CATSTRTGQGGGYTF.

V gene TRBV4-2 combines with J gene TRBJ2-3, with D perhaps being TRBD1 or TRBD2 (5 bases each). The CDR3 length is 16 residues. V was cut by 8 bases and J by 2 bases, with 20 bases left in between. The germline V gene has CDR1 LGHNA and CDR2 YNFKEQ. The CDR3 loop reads CASGASGRRITDTQYF. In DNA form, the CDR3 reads TGTGCCAGCGGCGCCTCGGGACGGCGGATCACAGATACGCAGTATTTT.

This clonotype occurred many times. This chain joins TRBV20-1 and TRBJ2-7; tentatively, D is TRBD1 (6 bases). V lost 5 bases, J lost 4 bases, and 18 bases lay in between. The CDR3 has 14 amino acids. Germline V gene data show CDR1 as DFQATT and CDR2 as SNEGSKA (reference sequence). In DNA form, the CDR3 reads TGCAGTGCTCGCTCCATACAGGGCTCTTACGAGCAGTACTTC. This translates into CSARSIQGSYEQYF.

As DNA, the CDR3 is TGTGCCAGCAGCCTACAACCGGGACAGGGGCTTGGCTACACCTTC. Protein product: CASSLQPGQGLGYTF. J is TRBJ1-2 and V is TRBV7-6; 10 bases align to TRBD1. V dropped 5 bases and J dropped 7; count of bases not matched to a gene: 10. Germline V gene data show CDR1 as SGHVS and CDR2 as FNYEAQ. The CDR3 sequence is 15 residues long.

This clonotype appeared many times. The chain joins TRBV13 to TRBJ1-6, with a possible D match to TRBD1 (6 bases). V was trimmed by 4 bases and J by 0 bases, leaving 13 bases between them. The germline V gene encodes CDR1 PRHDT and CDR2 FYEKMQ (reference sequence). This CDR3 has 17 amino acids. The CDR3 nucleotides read TGTGCCAGCAGCTCCAACAGGGTGAGCTCCTATAATTCACCCCTCCACTTT. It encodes CASSSNRVSSYNSPLHF.

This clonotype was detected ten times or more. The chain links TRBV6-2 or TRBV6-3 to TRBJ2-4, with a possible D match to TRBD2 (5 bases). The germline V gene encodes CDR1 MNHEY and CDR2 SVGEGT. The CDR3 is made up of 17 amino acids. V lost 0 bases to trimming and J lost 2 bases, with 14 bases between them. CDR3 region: CASSYSGVGSSKNIQYF. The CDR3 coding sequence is TGTGCCAGCAGTTACTCCGGGGTAGGATCCTCCAAAAACATTCAGTACTTC.

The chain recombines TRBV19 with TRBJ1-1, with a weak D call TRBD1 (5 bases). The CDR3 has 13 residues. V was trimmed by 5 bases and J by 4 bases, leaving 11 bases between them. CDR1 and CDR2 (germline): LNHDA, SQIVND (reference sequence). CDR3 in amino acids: CASSQTVSTEAFF. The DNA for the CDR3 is TGTGCCAGTAGTCAGACAGTGAGCACTGAAGCTTTCTTT. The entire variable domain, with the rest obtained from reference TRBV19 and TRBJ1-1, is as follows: DGGITQSPKYLFRKEGQNVTLSCEQNLNHDAMYWYRQDPGQGLRLIYYSQIVNDFQKGDIAEGYSVSREKKESFPLTVTSAQKNPTAFYLCASSQTVSTEAFFGQGTRLTVV.